Below are 10 T cell receptor beta chains sequenced from a single sample in a study of human T cells and chemical hapten exposure (dated by TCRdb to the early 2020s). The method behind the library was RACE. The run used a NextSeq 500. TCRdb redid the processing of the public reads, applying fastp at Q25 and MiXCR, and retained in-frame beta chains. Entries that share a CDR3 protein sequence are merged under the most common genes and DNA. This sample is represented by tens of thousands of distinct CDR3 sequences; roughly 10% of them were singletons. The ten largest make up approximately 4.6% of the sample. The time point label, as the study defines it: patch test 1, 2 weeks after DPC sensitization. What this sample's treatment or condition label stands for: therapeutic diphenylcyclopropenone sensitization with weekly scalp DPC. The sample consisted of whole blood, taken in connection with sensitization to the hapten diphenylcyclopropenone (DPC). Every receptor here comes from a woman between 50 and 59 years old with alopecia areata. Some clones in this sample may be carry-over from other donors' samples.

This clonotype was seen ten or more times. The chain combines TRBV25-1 with TRBJ1-2, with D uncertain. This CDR3 spans 16 amino acids. Per the germline V gene, CDR1 is MGHDK and CDR2 is SYGVNS. Trimming shortened V by 3 bases and J by 2 bases, and 16 bases separated the two germline ends. The CDR3 region is CASSDPSAGANYGYTF. DNA for the CDR3: TGTGCCAGCAGTGACCCCTCGGCAGGCGCGAACTATGGCTACACCTTC.

This clonotype was seen ten or more times. The rearrangement joins TRBV7-2 to TRBJ2-7; 10 bases are a match to TRBD1. CDR1 and CDR2 (germline): SGHTA, FQGNSA. The CDR3 contains 16 residues. V shed 2 bases and J 6 bases; nucleotides not matched to a gene: 10. The CDR3 nucleotides read TGTGCCAGCAGCTTAACTCCGGGACAGGGGCTCTCCGAGCAGTACTTC. It codes for CASSLTPGQGLSEQYF.

This clonotype was seen many times. The rearrangement links TRBV28 to TRBJ1-6; TRBD1 matches at 7 bases. This CDR3 contains 12 residues. Germline V gene lookup returns CDR1 MDHEN and CDR2 SYDVKM. V was pared by 7 bases and J by 12 bases, with 6 bases of the junction left unmatched. The CDR3 protein is CASTPGQRPLHF. The CDR3 coding sequence is TGTGCCAGCACTCCGGGACAGAGACCCCTCCACTTT.

The rearrangement joins TRBV4-2 to TRBJ2-1, with 16 bases aligning to TRBD2. Per germline, CDR1 LGHNA and CDR2 YNFKEQ. Losses at the gene ends were 3 bases for V and 4 bases for J; bases not matched to a gene: 15. CDR3 length: 21 amino acids. Here the CDR3 DNA reads TGTGCCAGCAGCCAGGGTCTGGGGACTAGCGGGGGGGCCAGTTTTTACAATGAGCAGTTCTTC. This sequence encodes CASSQGLGTSGGASFYNEQFF.

There are many counts of this clonotype. This chain uses TRBV18 with TRBJ2-5; 8 positions match TRBD2. There are 17 residues in the CDR3. Germline V CDR1 and CDR2: KGHSH, LQKENI. After removal of 1 base from V and 1 base from J, the junction contained 8 bases not matched to a gene. This chain's CDR3 is CASSPRGSGNTQETQYF. DNA for the CDR3: TGTGCCAGCTCACCACGAGGTAGCGGGAATACCCAAGAGACCCAGTACTTC.

This clonotype has just a few counts. V and J are TRBV18 and TRBJ2-2; 8 nucleotides agree with TRBD1. The CDR3 runs to 21 residues. Germline CDR1 reads KGHSH; CDR2 reads LQKENI. V shed 3 bases, J shed 1 base, and the junction held 19 bases outside the gene matches. The CDR3 region is CASSPSTGTGALDRNTGELFF. CDR3 nucleotide sequence: TGTGCCAGCTCACCCTCGACCGGGACAGGAGCTCTGGACAGGAACACCGGGGAGCTGTTTTTT. Filled out from reference TRBV18 and TRBJ2-2, the complete variable domain reads NAGVMQNPRHLVRRRGQEARLRCSPMKGHSHVYWYRQLPEEGLKFMVYLQKENIIDESGMPKERFSAEFPKEGPSILRIQQVVRGDSAAYFCASSPSTGTGALDRNTGELFFGEGSRLTVL.

V and J are TRBV20-1 and TRBJ2-3, with 7 bases identical to TRBD2. From germline, CDR1 is DFQATT and CDR2 SNEGSKA (reference sequence). Trimming at V came to 3 bases and at J to 8 bases, leaving 14 bases not matched to a gene. The length of the CDR3 is 15 residues. CDR3 amino acids: CSASVASGVRGTQYF. CDR3 coding DNA: TGCAGTGCTAGTGTAGCTAGCGGTGTACGTGGTACGCAGTATTTT.

The V and J genes are TRBV7-8 and TRBJ2-7, with 11 bases that match TRBD1. With 4 bases clipped from V and 4 bases from J, the junction kept 3 bases outside the gene matches. Germline V gives CDR1 SGHVS, CDR2 FQNEAQ. This CDR3 has 14 residues. This CDR3 is CASSWGQGGYEQYF. For the CDR3, the DNA is TGTGCCAGCAGCTGGGGACAGGGGGGATACGAGCAGTACTTC. The complete variable domain, with remaining parts taken from reference TRBV7-8 and TRBJ2-7, reads GAGVSQSPRYKVAKRGQDVALRCDPISGHVSLFWYQQALGQGPEFLTYFQNEAQLDKSGLPSDRFFAERPEGSVSTLKIQRTQQEDSAVYLCASSWGQGGYEQYFGPGTRLTVT.

This clonotype was seen at least ten times. The rearrangement joins TRBV28 to TRBJ1-6; D is unclear. The V gene lost 6 bases and the J gene lost 9 bases, with 6 bases spanning the gap. This CDR3 is built from 11 residues. The germline CDR1 and CDR2 sequences are MDHEN and SYDVKM. The CDR3 reads CASRGSSPLHF. The CDR3 DNA reads TGTGCCAGCAGGGGTTCTTCACCCCTCCACTTT. The full variable domain, its missing parts supplied by reference TRBV28 and TRBJ1-6, is DVKVTQSSRYLVKRTGEKVFLECVQDMDHENMFWYRQDPGLGLRLIYFSYDVKMKEKGDIPEGYSVSREKKERFSLILESASTNQTSMYLCASRGSSPLHFGNGTRLTVT.

There are many counts of this clonotype. The chain recombines TRBV7-2 with TRBJ2-1; TRBD2 agrees at 8 bases. Trimming removed 5 bases from V and 0 bases from J; junction bases left unmatched: 6. Germline V CDR1 and CDR2: SGHTA, FQGNSA. The CDR3 totals 16 residues. CDR3 region: CASSNRGGSSYNEQFF. CDR3 DNA sequence: TGTGCCAGCAGCAACCGCGGGGGGTCCTCCTACAATGAGCAGTTCTTC.